This entry lists 7 T cell receptor beta chains sequenced from one sample in a study of T cells in narcolepsy. Data came from immunoSEQ multiplex PCR; TCRdb stores just in-frame clones and leaves some out. The sample lists some 20,000 clones, around four fifths occurring once. The sample comprised memory (CD45RA-) CD4+ T cells from blood. The receptor source for this set is a human donor in good health.

The chain uses TRBV5-1 and TRBJ2-5, with 8 positions matching TRBD1. Germline CDR1 SGHRS, CDR2 YFSETQ. The CDR3 loop spans 15 amino acids. V lost 0 bases and J lost 5; bases outside the gene matches: 6. The CDR3: CASSLVRRGQETQYF. The CDR3 DNA follows: TGCGCCAGCAGCTTGGTCCGCAGGGGGCAGGAGACCCAGTACTTC. The variable domain in full, with the rest retrieved from reference TRBV5-1 and TRBJ2-5, is KAGVTQTPRYLIKTRGQQVTLSCSPISGHRSVSWYQQTPGQGLQFLFEYFSETQRNKGNFPGRFSGRQFSNSRSEMNVSTLELGDSALYLCASSLVRRGQETQYFGPGTRLLVL.

The genes are TRBV28 and TRBJ1-5, with 12 bases matching TRBD1. The CDR3 contains 18 residues. Germline assignment: CDR1 MDHEN and CDR2 SYDVKM. V lost 2 bases to trimming and J lost 2 bases; unmatched junction nucleotides: 7. CDR3 sequence (DNA): TGTGCCAGCAGTTTAACTCCGGGACAGGGGGCCGGCAATCAGCCCCAGCATTTT. This gives the protein CASSLTPGQGAGNQPQHF.

The gene calls are TRBV19 and TRBJ2-1, with 12 bases matching TRBD1. The V gene's germline CDR1 is LNHDA and CDR2 SQIVND (reference sequence). CDR3 length: 15 residues. V lost 3 bases to trimming and J lost 9 bases; unmatched junction nucleotides: 6. CDR3 amino acids: CASSIIGTGGGEQFF. DNA for the CDR3: TGTGCCAGTAGTATCATCGGGACAGGGGGCGGTGAGCAGTTCTTC.

The chain combines TRBV18 with TRBJ2-3; no reliable D call. Trimming pared 0 bases from V and 7 bases from J, leaving 5 bases between. Germline-derived CDR1 and CDR2 are KGHSH and LQKENI. This CDR3 region has 12 residues. This CDR3 is CASSPPEYTQYF. The CDR3 region has the DNA TGTGCCAGCTCACCACCTGAGTATACGCAGTATTTT.

This clone has more than one count but fewer than ten. This chain connects TRBV11-2 to TRBJ1-3; D is unclear. The V and J ends lost 1 base and 8 bases respectively, with 9 bases between them. Germline-derived CDR1 and CDR2 are SGHAT and FQNNGV. This CDR3 is 13 amino acids long. CDR3 DNA sequence: TGTGCCAGCAGCTTAGCCCTCGCGGACACCATATATTTT. Protein product: CASSLALADTIYF. Filled out from reference TRBV11-2 and TRBJ1-3, the complete variable domain reads EAGVAQSPRYKIIEKRQSVAFWCNPISGHATLYWYQQILGQGPKLLIQFQNNGVVDDSQLPKDRFSAERLKGVDSTLKIQPAKLEDSAVYLCASSLALADTIYFGEGSWLTVV.

The V gene is TRBV29-1, the J gene TRBJ1-1; no definite D call. The germline V gene encodes CDR1 SQVTM and CDR2 ANQGSEA. CDR3 length equals 11 residues. V was pared by 7 bases and J by 5 bases, with 11 bases between. The CDR3 DNA sequence: TGCAGCGGGATGGAGGCTACTGAAGCTTTCTTT. This translates into CSGMEATEAFF.

The rearrangement uses TRBV25-1 and TRBJ2-7; 11 bases align to TRBD1. This CDR3 has 15 amino acids. The junction had 7 bases not matched to a gene; V was cut back by 5 bases and J by 4 bases. Germline CDR1 and CDR2: MGHDK and SYGVNS. Here the CDR3 DNA reads TGTGCCAGCAGTTCATCCGGGACAGGGGGTTACGAGCAGTACTTC. Translated: CASSSSGTGGYEQYF.